Below, 5 T cell receptor beta chains from the same sample are listed, as sequenced in a study of blood T cell repertoires in COVID-19. Some clones are missing from TCRdb's copy, which holds only in-frame ones; the method was immunoSEQ multiplex PCR. The repertoire holds 300,000 to 450,000 clones, with approximately 89% as singletons. Sequenced input: peripheral blood. The receptors were gathered from a woman aged 60 to 75 with COVID-19, enrolled during active disease.

The chain joins TRBV4-2 to TRBJ1-5, with D tentatively TRBD1 (5 bases). Germline V gene sequence: CDR1 LGHNA, CDR2 YNFKEQ. Trimming pared 1 base from V and 4 bases from J, leaving 11 bases between. This CDR3 spans 15 amino acids. The CDR3 reads CASSQVGRGNQPQHF. CDR3 bases: TGTGCCAGCAGCCAAGTAGGGAGGGGAAATCAGCCCCAGCATTTT.

The V gene is TRBV5-1, the J gene TRBJ2-5; a weak D match, TRBD2 (7 bases). This CDR3 region has 13 residues. Germline V lookup: CDR1 SGHRS, CDR2 YFSETQ. V shed 4 bases and J shed 9 bases, with 16 bases lying between them. Written as DNA, the CDR3 is TGCGCCAGCAGCGAGGGGGGGCCAACGGCCCAGTACTTC. Translation gives CASSEGGPTAQYF.

V and J are TRBV27 and TRBJ2-7; TRBD2 aligns across 8 bases. Germline V gene data show CDR1 as MNHEY and CDR2 as SMNVEV (reference sequence). The CDR3 has 14 amino acids. The junction had 6 bases not matched to a gene; V was cut back by 7 bases and J by 1 base. The CDR3 nucleotides read TGTGCCAGCATGAGGGCGGGGGGATCCTACGAGCAGTACTTC. Amino acids: CASMRAGGSYEQYF.

V usage is TRBV3-1 (or the pseudogene TRBV3-2) and J usage is TRBJ2-5; the match to TRBD2 covers 10 bases. V dropped 0 bases and J dropped 1; count of bases not matched to a gene: 8. The germline gives CDR1 LGHDT, CDR2 YNNKEL (reference sequence). This CDR3 region has 18 residues. The CDR3 region is CASSQDDIGLAVQETQYF. The CDR3 DNA follows: TGTGCCAGCAGCCAAGATGATATAGGACTAGCGGTCCAAGAGACCCAGTACTTC.

V is TRBV6-6 and J is TRBJ1-4; D call uncertain. CDR1 MNHNY and CDR2 SVGAGI come from the germline V gene (reference sequence). V was cut by 6 bases and J by 7 bases, with 15 bases left in between. The CDR3 runs to 14 residues. The CDR3 nucleotides are TGTGCCAGCAGCTCACCCGTTGTGCGTGAAAAACTGTTTTTT. This encodes CASSSPVVREKLFF.